The clone carrying this T cell receptor (beta chain) was observed a handful of times. As yet, its antigen is unknown. The data were produced by immunoSEQ multiplex PCR, yet TCRdb's version contains in-frame clones alone and is incomplete. This sample has about 36,000 clones, with around 82% found just once. This record belongs to a study of monozygotic twins with cystic fibrosis. General study results and limits: Co-twins had the most similar V usage for 13 of 16 pairs, J for 8.

The V gene lost 0 bases and the J gene lost 4 bases, with 7 bases spanning the gap. Germline-derived CDR1 and CDR2 are MNHNS and SASEGT. This CDR3 is built from 15 residues. The rearrangement uses TRBV6-1 and TRBJ1-6, with D unclear. Sequences were obtained from blood. The TCR comes from a girl aged 2-10 years with cystic fibrosis. The CDR3 loop reads CASSEAHGYNSPLHF. As DNA, the CDR3 is TGTGCCAGCAGTGAAGCGCACGGTTATAATTCACCCCTCCACTTT.